The 11 T cell receptor beta chains below were found in one sample sequenced in a study of early T cells in non-severe SARS-CoV-2 infection. TCRdb analysed the 5' RACE reads with MiXCR anew, one entry per CDR3 protein. The table lists about 60,000 distinct CDR3 sequences, around an eighth of them singletons, with over 3% in the top ten. The specimen was whole blood. The source of these receptors is an adult who was a healthcare worker with PCR-confirmed SARS-CoV-2 infection or an uninfected control (not recorded which).

In its sample, this clonotype was seen many times. The chain links TRBV19 to TRBJ2-7, with D unresolved. V was shortened by 5 bases and J by 0 bases, with 11 bases between the two germline ends. The CDR3 runs to 14 residues. Germline assignment: CDR1 LNHDA and CDR2 SQIVND (reference sequence). The CDR3 coding sequence is TGTGCCAGTAGTCCCAGGCTTTTCTCCTACGAGCAGTACTTC. Translation: CASSPRLFSYEQYF.

This clonotype was seen repeatedly, ten times or more. This chain connects TRBV29-1 to TRBJ1-5; D may be TRBD1 (6 bases). V lost 6 bases and J 4 bases, leaving 16 bases between the germline ends. The germline gives CDR1 SQVTM, CDR2 ANQGSEA. CDR3 length equals 14 residues. The CDR3 coding sequence is TGCAGCGTAGCCGGGACAACCCCTAATCAGCCCCAGCATTTT. Translated, it gives CSVAGTTPNQPQHF.

In this sample, this clonotype turned up a few times. The chain employs TRBV7-6 and TRBJ2-1; possible D gene TRBD2, 6 bases. The CDR3 has 15 residues. V was clipped by 5 bases and J by 0 bases, with 11 bases between them. Per germline, CDR1 SGHVS and CDR2 FNYEAQ. The CDR3, as DNA: TGTGCCAGCAGCCAGTCTAGCGTCTCCTACAATGAGCAGTTCTTC. It yields the protein CASSQSSVSYNEQFF.

This clonotype was observed a handful of times. The rearrangement uses TRBV10-3 and TRBJ2-7, with 13 nucleotides matching TRBD2. V dropped 6 bases and J dropped 7; count of bases not matched to a gene: 6. This CDR3 comprises 14 residues. Germline V gives CDR1 ENHRY, CDR2 SYGVKD. The CDR3 DNA sequence: TGTGCCATCAGAGGACTAGCGGGAGTGGGGGAGCAGTACTTC. Protein sequence: CAIRGLAGVGEQYF.

This clonotype was counted at least ten times. The chain is built from TRBV5-4 and TRBJ1-4, with 9 bases matching TRBD1. There are 15 residues in the CDR3. Per germline, CDR1 SGHNT and CDR2 YYREEE (reference sequence). With V trimmed by 3 bases and J by 5 bases, 5 bases remained unmatched. This CDR3 is CASSSAGQGNEKLFF. The DNA of the CDR3 is TGTGCCAGCAGCTCCGCGGGACAGGGAAATGAAAAACTGTTTTTT.

This clonotype has just a few counts. The chain joins TRBV20-1 to TRBJ1-3, with D unresolved. V was trimmed by 1 base and J by 0 bases, leaving 7 bases between them. Germline V lookup: CDR1 DFQATT, CDR2 SNEGSKA (reference sequence). The CDR3 consists of 14 residues. As DNA, the CDR3 is TGCAGTGCTAGAGGTGCGAGCTCTGGAAACACCATATATTTT. Its protein is CSARGASSGNTIYF.

This clonotype was observed a few times. The chain links TRBV5-4 to TRBJ2-3; TRBD2 aligns across 12 bases. V trimming: 5 bases; J trimming: 0 bases; junction bases outside the gene matches: 4. The CDR3 totals 16 residues. From germline, CDR1 is SGHNT and CDR2 YYREEE (reference sequence). CDR3 sequence (DNA): TGTGCCAGCAGAACCGGGACTAGCGGGAGCACAGATACGCAGTATTTT. This codes for CASRTGTSGSTDTQYF.

V is TRBV21-1 and J is TRBJ2-5. TRBV21-1 corresponds to a pseudogene. The CDR3 spans 12 residues. CDR3: CASTSLQETQYF. In DNA, the CDR3 is TGTGCCAGCACCTCATTGCAAGAGACCCAGTACTTC.

This clonotype was picked up a small number of times. The chain couples TRBV20-1 to TRBJ2-7, with 8 bases identical to TRBD2. CDR1 DFQATT and CDR2 SNEGSKA come from the germline V gene (reference sequence). There are 15 residues in the CDR3. With 3 bases clipped from V and 2 bases from J, the junction kept 9 bases outside the gene matches. CDR3 sequence: CSASWGLGGPYEQYF. Written as DNA, the CDR3 is TGCAGTGCTAGCTGGGGACTAGGGGGACCCTACGAGCAGTACTTC.

This clonotype was recorded once. The CDR3 reads CASSYYRGETQYF. In DNA, the CDR3 is TGTGCCAGCAGCTACTACAGGGGTGAGACCCAGTACTTC. The chain uses TRBV11-1 and TRBJ2-5; 7 bases line up with TRBD1. The V gene end was trimmed by 4 bases and the J gene end by 5 bases; junction bases not matched to a gene: 4. The CDR3 consists of 13 residues. Germline CDR1 is SGHAT and CDR2 is FQDESV (reference sequence).

This clonotype was counted a few times. V usage is TRBV4-1 and J usage is TRBJ2-7; 10 positions agree with TRBD1. The CDR3 spans 14 residues. V gave up 5 bases and J gave up 6 bases; unmatched junction bases: 7. Germline CDR1 is MGHRA and CDR2 is YSYEKL. In DNA form, the CDR3 reads TGCGCCAGCAGCAGCCGGGACAGGGGAGTCGAGCAGTACTTC. Protein: CASSSRDRGVEQYF.